Described below is a single TCR beta chain sequence and its context. Its antigen remains unknown. This sample stems from a study of cytomegalovirus exposure and HLA in healthy donors. Study-wide results and caveats: The study flagged approximately 180 TCR beta chains as cytomegalovirus-associated. Cytomegalovirus status was reportedly diagnosed by the classifier with high specificity and sensitivity.

The PCR had 60 Vbeta and 13 Jbeta primers. The assay was immunoSEQ multiplex PCR, and TCRdb's table has in-frame clones only and misses some. The sample holds more than 85,000 clones, around 72% seen once. Germline CDR1 is MGHRA and CDR2 is YSYEKL. Between the trimmed V and J ends, which lost 1 base and 0 bases, there was a span of 13 bases. CDR3 length: 17 residues. The specimen sequenced was PBMCs. This sequence originates from a male donor in good health and CMV-seronegative. This sequence joins TRBV4-1 and TRBJ1-3; the D is unclear. CDR3 sequence: CASSQAAGFHSGNTIYF. Here the CDR3 DNA reads TGCGCCAGCAGCCAAGCAGCGGGGTTCCACTCTGGAAACACCATATATTTT.